This entry lists 17 T cell receptor beta chains sequenced from one sample in a study of T cells in women clearing cervical HPV infection. Profiling relied on immunoSEQ multiplex PCR, and the TCRdb table lists in-frame clones only, not all of them. This listing includes over 30,000 clones. Sequenced material: blood buffy coat. The receptors were sampled from a woman between 18 and 70 years old with a cervical HPV16 infection that either progressed to CIN3+ or cleared (not recorded which).

A remark on this clone: The DNA ends 3 residues before the CDR3 does, and the rest of the CDR3 is filled in from the germline J gene. This sequence joins TRBV11-2 and TRBJ1-2; tentative D call: TRBD1 (5 bases). V lost 2 bases, J lost 6 bases, and 16 bases lay in between. This CDR3 region has 15 residues. The germline CDR1 and CDR2 sequences are SGHAT and FQNNGV. The CDR3 is CASSLKGFSSHGYTF. The covered CDR3 bases are TGTGCCAGCAGCTTAAAGGGGTTTTCTAGTCATGGC.

In regard to this clone: The read terminates 3 residues ahead of where the CDR3 ends, so the germline J gene completes it. The gene calls are TRBV5-1 and TRBJ2-7; 7 bases map to TRBD2. Trimming took 4 bases from V and 2 from J; bases not matched to a gene: 6. Germline CDR1 and CDR2: SGHRS and YFSETQ. This CDR3 comprises 14 residues. Partial CDR3 DNA: TGCGCCAGCAGCCGCGGGAGTCTCACCTACGAG. Its translation is CASSRGSLTYE. The whole CDR3 reads CASSRGSLTYEQYF.

As to this clone: The read ends 3 residues before the CDR3 terminus; that terminus is restored from the germline J gene. The gene calls are TRBV10-2 and TRBJ1-2; tentative D call: TRBD1 (6 bases). CDR3 length: 15 residues. With 0 bases removed from V and 7 bases from J, the gap between germline ends came to 15 bases. CDR1 is WSHSY, CDR2 SAAADI, per germline. The CDR3 region is CASSESGQGFGGYTF. The CDR3 bases that were read are TGCGCCAGCAGTGAGTCGGGGCAGGGGTTCGGTGGC.

Note on this clone: The read comes to an end 3 residues before the CDR3 does, leaving the germline J gene to fill in the end. This sequence joins TRBV6-2 or TRBV6-3 and TRBJ2-5; 9 positions agree with TRBD2. The CDR3 is 15 residues long. The germline CDR1 and CDR2 sequences are MNHEY and SVGEGT. V was clipped by 7 bases and J by 7 bases; unmatched bases: 13. The CDR3 spells CASNGGSGSPRTQYF. The covered CDR3 bases are TGTGCCAGCAACGGGGGTAGCGGGAGTCCCCGGACC.

About this clone itself: The read ends 3 residues before the CDR3 terminus; that terminus is restored from the germline J gene. The gene calls are TRBV2 and TRBJ2-7; D may be TRBD1 (5 bases). Germline lookup yields CDR1 SNHLY and CDR2 FYNNEI. CDR3 length: 15 residues. V lost 3 bases and J lost 4, with 16 bases in between. The CDR3 region is CASSDDQGRGYEQYF. The DNA read from the CDR3 is TGTGCCAGCAGTGACGATCAGGGAAGAGGTTACGAG.

Worth noting for this clone: Coverage ceases 3 residues before the CDR3 finishes, and the germline J gene fills in the end. The genes are TRBV20-1 and TRBJ2-5, with 9 bases fitting TRBD1. V trimming: 6 bases; J trimming: 3 bases; junction bases outside the gene matches: 5. The length of the CDR3 is 13 residues. Per germline, CDR1 DFQATT and CDR2 SNEGSKA (reference sequence). The sequenced CDR3 bases are TGCAGTGCCCTGACAGGGGGAGAAGAGACC. Protein product: CSALTGGEET. In full, the CDR3 is CSALTGGEETQYF.

As for this clone: The read comes to an end 3 residues before the CDR3 does, leaving the germline J gene to fill in the end. V usage is TRBV6-4 and J usage is TRBJ1-2; tentative D call: TRBD1 (6 bases). Germline-derived CDR1 and CDR2 are MRHNA and SNTAGT. Trimming cost V 7 bases and J 6 bases, with 18 bases left between them. The CDR3 contains 14 residues. The chain's CDR3 is CASKGVRGRHGYTF. CDR3 bases read: TGTGCCAGCAAAGGAGTAAGGGGGAGGCATGGC.

In regard to this clone: The sequenced fragment ends 3 residues before the CDR3 boundary, so the rest is inferred from the germline J gene. The chain links TRBV7-6 to TRBJ2-7; D possibly uses TRBD1 or TRBD2 (5 bases each). CDR1 and CDR2 from the germline V gene are SGHVS and FNYEAQ. The V end lost 1 base, the J end lost 0 bases, and 13 bases lay between the germline ends. This CDR3 is built from 16 residues. This CDR3 reads CASSLGPPGSSYEQYF. Partial CDR3 DNA: TGTGCCAGCAGCTTAGGACCCCCAGGGAGCTCCTACGAG.

Concerning this clone itself: The sequence runs out 3 residues before the end of the CDR3; the remainder is reconstructed from the germline J gene. V usage is TRBV2 and J usage is TRBJ2-3, with 11 positions matching TRBD2. Germline CDR1 is SNHLY and CDR2 is FYNNEI. The trim removed 6 bases at V and 2 bases at J, leaving 10 bases unmatched. The CDR3 has 17 residues. CDR3 in amino acids: CASRGTLAGVTTDTQYF. The sequenced part of the CDR3 DNA is TGTGCCAGCAGGGGGACACTAGCGGGAGTTACCACAGATACG.

CDR3 residues: CASSPWSGTQETQYF. The CDR3 bases that were read are TGTGCCAGCAGCCCCTGGTCCGGGACACAAGAGACC. V gene TRBV2 combines with J gene TRBJ2-5; D may be TRBD1 (6 bases). The read falls 3 residues short of the CDR3 end, and the missing part is taken from the germline J gene. V was trimmed by 6 bases and J by 2 bases, leaving 16 bases between them. CDR1 is SNHLY, CDR2 FYNNEI, per germline. This CDR3 contains 15 residues.

CDR3 protein: CASSYNSGGVDYGYTF. The sequenced part of the CDR3 DNA is TGTGCCAGCAGTTACAACTCAGGGGGCGTTGACTATGGC. The V and J genes are TRBV6-2 or TRBV6-3 and TRBJ1-2, with 8 bases fitting TRBD1. From the germline J gene comes the end of the CDR3, since the read stops 3 residues before it. The CDR3 contains 16 residues. The ends lost 2 bases at V and 3 bases at J; junction bases unmatched: 8. From germline, CDR1 is MNHEY and CDR2 SVGEGT.

In regard to this clone: Sequencing ends 3 residues short of the CDR3 end; the germline J gene provides the rest. The J gene is TRBJ2-7, the V gene TRBV6-1; TRBD2 matches 11 bases. The length of the CDR3 is 14 residues. The V gene's germline CDR1 is MNHNS and CDR2 SASEGT. After removal of 2 bases from V and 3 bases from J, the junction contained 0 bases not matched to a gene. The CDR3 region is CASSELAGGYEQYF. Incomplete CDR3 DNA: TGTGCCAGCAGTGAACTAGCGGGGGGCTACGAG.

Concerning this clone: The read is 3 residues too short to cover the CDR3 end, so that end is filled in from the germline J gene. The chain is built from TRBV15 and TRBJ1-2; D is unclear. The CDR3 length is 14 residues. Germline assignment: CDR1 LNHNV and CDR2 YYDKDF (reference sequence). This chain's CDR3 is CATSSTPAVGGYTF. The DNA read from the CDR3 is TGTGCCACCAGCTCCACTCCGGCCGTCGGGGGC.

Of note for this clone: From the germline J gene comes the end of the CDR3, since the read stops 3 residues before it. The chain uses TRBV19 and TRBJ2-1; D may be TRBD2 (5 bases). CDR3 size: 17 residues. The V gene lost 3 bases and the J gene lost 2 bases, with 17 bases spanning the gap. CDR1 LNHDA and CDR2 SQIVND come from the germline V gene (reference sequence). The CDR3 protein is CASSMSLRRATYNEQFF. CDR3 DNA (partial): TGTGCCAGTAGTATGAGTCTGAGGCGGGCCACCTACAATGAG.

Note on this clone: The germline gene is not matched at one end of the junction; a read error may be the cause. The read terminates 3 residues before the CDR3 end, so the remaining end is supplied by the germline J gene. V gene TRBV5-1 combines with J gene TRBJ2-1, with 9 positions matching TRBD2. Germline V lookup: CDR1 SGHRS, CDR2 YFSETQ. The CDR3 consists of 17 residues. The CDR3 sequence: CASSLMVAGASHNEQFF. The DNA read from the CDR3 is TGCGCCAGCAGCTTGATGGTAGCGGGAGCCTCCCACAATGAG.

In the case of this clone: The CDR3 end is not reached by the read, which stops 3 residues before it; the germline J gene fills it in. The chain joins TRBV6-2 or TRBV6-3 to TRBJ1-4; D is ambiguous. The germline V gene has CDR1 MNHEY and CDR2 SVGEGT. The CDR3 loop spans 11 amino acids. Trimming shortened V by 4 bases and J by 8 bases, and 5 bases separated the two germline ends. The CDR3 region is CASSSQEKLFF. The CDR3 DNA, read in part, is TGTGCCAGCAGTTCACAGGAAAAA.

Comments on this clone: Read coverage stops 3 residues before the CDR3 terminus; the germline J gene supplies the remainder. The chain combines TRBV10-3 with TRBJ1-2; no definite D call. CDR3 size: 15 residues. Deletions cut 0 bases from V and 0 bases from J, with 8 bases between. Per the germline V gene, CDR1 is ENHRY and CDR2 is SYGVKD. The chain's CDR3 is CAISESGGANYGYTF. The CDR3 bases that were read are TGTGCCATCAGTGAGTCCGGCGGAGCTAACTATGGC.